The rows below give T cell receptor beta chains drawn from one sample of a study of T-cell reconstitution after alpha-beta-depleted transplantation in children. TCRdb re-called the PCR reads with MiXCR, one entry per CDR3 protein. The data show around 580,000 distinct CDR3 sequences, about a quarter seen once. The sequencing here drew on PBMCs, taken before TCRalphabeta/CD19-depleted stem cell transplant. The receptors were gathered from a boy under two years old with Wiskott-Aldrich syndrome, due to receive a stem cell transplant. Each CDR3 is given with its conserved first and last residue. A D gene is named only where the DNA matches it firmly. Only some rows state a clone size, as once, few, many or a class for expanded clones.

CDR3 protein,CDR3 DNA,clone size,V gene,D gene,J gene,CDR3 length
CASSLVQGGWEKTQYF,TGCGCCAGCAGCTTGGTACAGGGAGGTTGGGAAAAGACCCAGTACTTC,few,TRBV5-1,-,TRBJ2-5,16
CASSFVFGSGTFEQFF,TGTGCCAGCAGCTTTGTGTTCGGGAGCGGAACGTTTGAGCAGTTCTTC,few,TRBV7-9,-,TRBJ2-1,16
CSARVMTPLGNIQYF,TGCAGTGCTAGAGTAATGACCCCACTAGGGAACATTCAGTACTTC,-,TRBV20-1,-,TRBJ2-4,15
CASSQGSIQETQYF,TGCGCCAGCAGCCAAGGAAGCATACAAGAGACCCAGTACTTC,few,TRBV4-1,-,TRBJ2-5,14
CSARGDRAAQPQHF,TGCAGTGCTAGAGGGGACAGGGCAGCTCAGCCCCAGCATTTT,-,TRBV20-1,TRBD1,TRBJ1-5,14
CASSLKWDRETEAFF,TGTGCCAGCAGCTTGAAGTGGGACAGGGAAACTGAAGCTTTCTTT,few,TRBV5-8,TRBD1,TRBJ1-1,15
CASSQLWGEETQYF,TGTGCCAGCAGCCAATTGTGGGGCGAAGAGACCCAGTACTTC,few,TRBV3-1,-,TRBJ2-5,14
CASRWTGRYEQYF,TGTGCCAGCAGATGGACAGGGAGGTACGAGCAGTACTTC,-,TRBV28,TRBD1,TRBJ2-7,13
CSAKVTADTQYF,TGCAGTGCGAAGGTGACGGCAGATACGCAGTATTTT,few,TRBV20-1,-,TRBJ2-3,12
CASSYRGAITGELFF,TGTGCCAGCAGTTACCGGGGGGCGATCACCGGGGAGCTGTTTTTT,-,TRBV6-5,-,TRBJ2-2,15
CASKRTGVEGYTF,TGCGCCAGCAAAAGGACAGGAGTGGAGGGCTACACCTTC,-,TRBV5-1,TRBD1,TRBJ1-2,13
CASSPLKRGSYNEQFF,TGTGCCAGCTCACCGCTGAAGCGGGGCTCCTACAATGAGCAGTTCTTC,-,TRBV18,TRBD2,TRBJ2-1,16
CASKGPGAETQYF,TGTGCCAGTAAGGGTCCGGGCGCGGAGACCCAGTACTTC,-,TRBV19,-,TRBJ2-5,13
CASSQETSGFYNEQFF,TGCGCCAGCAGCCAAGAGACTAGCGGGTTTTACAATGAGCAGTTCTTC,-,TRBV4-1,TRBD2,TRBJ2-1,16
CASSLALWRVHVDNEQFF,TGTGCCAGCAGCTTAGCCCTTTGGCGGGTCCACGTAGACAATGAGCAGTTCTTC,few,TRBV11-1,-,TRBJ2-1,18
CASSDREGSNQPQHF,TGTGCCAGCAGTGACAGGGAAGGGAGCAATCAGCCCCAGCATTTT,-,TRBV6-4,-,TRBJ1-5,15
CASSLRGRASYEQYF,TGTGCCAGCAGCTTACGCGGGAGGGCCAGCTACGAGCAGTACTTC,-,TRBV7-2,TRBD2,TRBJ2-7,15
CASSYWAGPYEQYF,TGTGCCAGCAGTTATTGGGCAGGGCCCTACGAGCAGTACTTC,few,TRBV6-5,-,TRBJ2-7,14
CASSSSGQGWNAEAFF,TGTGCCAGCAGTTCCTCGGGACAGGGCTGGAACGCTGAAGCTTTCTTT,-,TRBV27,TRBD1,TRBJ1-1,16
CASSQTNRGQYYGANVLTF,TGTGCCAGCAGCCAAACGAACAGGGGGCAATATTATGGGGCCAACGTCCTGACTTTC,-,TRBV4-2,TRBD1,TRBJ2-6,19
CASSPALANPSGNEQFF,TGTGCCAGCAGCCCGGCACTAGCGAACCCCAGTGGGAATGAGCAGTTCTTC,many,TRBV7-8,TRBD2,TRBJ2-1,17
CASTIWRGREDTEAFF,TGTGCCAGCACCATATGGCGGGGAAGAGAGGACACTGAAGCTTTCTTT,-,TRBV28,-,TRBJ1-1,16
CASSLQSGGVDTQYF,TGTGCCAGCAGTTTACAATCCGGTGGGGTAGATACGCAGTATTTT,-,TRBV12-3/TRBV12-4,-,TRBJ2-3,15